The 25 T cell receptor beta chains listed next were all sequenced from one sample in a study of blood T cell repertoires in COVID-19. The data were produced by immunoSEQ multiplex PCR, yet TCRdb's version contains in-frame clones alone and is incomplete. The sample lists approximately 180,000 clones, around nine tenths seen once, with roughly 6% in the top ten. Material for sequencing was peripheral blood. These receptors were taken from a man aged 40-55 years with active or convalescent COVID-19.

The gene calls are TRBV20-1 and TRBJ2-7; a weak D match, TRBD2 (6 bases). This CDR3 spans 14 amino acids. Germline CDR1 reads DFQATT; CDR2 reads SNEGSKA (reference sequence). Trimming removed 3 bases at V and 2 bases at J, with 14 bases between. CDR3: CSASITRGTYEQYF. The CDR3 DNA follows: TGCAGTGCTAGTATCACGCGGGGAACCTACGAGCAGTACTTC.

This chain joins TRBV2 and TRBJ2-7, with D possibly being TRBD2 (6 bases). Trimming shortened V by 7 bases and J by 2 bases, and 9 bases separated the two germline ends. This CDR3 is 12 amino acids long. Germline CDR1 SNHLY, CDR2 FYNNEI. The chain's CDR3 is CASKAGTYEQYF. DNA for the CDR3: TGTGCCAGCAAGGCGGGGACCTACGAGCAGTACTTC.

This clone was picked up one time. The genes are TRBV7-2 and TRBJ2-5, with 8 bases lining up with TRBD1. V lost 6 bases, J lost 4 bases, and 4 bases stayed unmatched. Germline values: CDR1 SGHTA, CDR2 FQGNSA. This CDR3 region has 13 residues. The CDR3 coding sequence is TGTGCCAGCAGGTCTACAGGGGGAGAGACCCAGTACTTC. As protein: CASRSTGGETQYF.

V gene TRBV9 combines with J gene TRBJ2-4; D is possibly TRBD1 (6 bases). The CDR3 contains 19 residues. Trimming cost V 0 bases and J 0 bases, with 19 bases left between them. Per germline, CDR1 SGDLS and CDR2 YYNGEE. The CDR3, as DNA: TGTGCCAGCAGCGTAGATGGGGGCGGAAGAAAGCTAGCCAAAAACATTCAGTACTTC. Protein sequence: CASSVDGGGRKLAKNIQYF.

This chain uses TRBV7-2 with TRBJ2-6; the match to TRBD1 covers 10 bases. This CDR3 comprises 17 residues. CDR1 and CDR2 from the germline V gene are SGHTA and FQGNSA. The V gene end was trimmed by 4 bases and the J gene end by 1 base; junction bases not matched to a gene: 4. The DNA of the CDR3 is TGTGCCAGCAGCTCGGGACAGGGGCTATCTGGGGCCAACGTCCTGACTTTC. Translation: CASSSGQGLSGANVLTF.

This chain connects TRBV11-3 to TRBJ2-5; 7 bases agree with TRBD1. The CDR3 runs to 15 residues. The germline CDR1 and CDR2 sequences are SGHNT and YENEEA. V shed 2 bases and J 2 bases; nucleotides not matched to a gene: 5. The CDR3: CASSLLTGTQETQYF. Here the CDR3 DNA reads TGTGCCAGCAGCTTATTGACAGGGACACAAGAGACCCAGTACTTC.

The chain has TRBV5-6 and TRBJ1-5, with 7 bases fitting TRBD1. Germline V gives CDR1 SGHDT, CDR2 YYEEEE. The CDR3 consists of 14 residues. V lost 4 bases to trimming and J lost 7 bases; unmatched junction nucleotides: 8. CDR3 loop: CASSRTGVGQPQHF. CDR3 nucleotide sequence: TGTGCCAGCAGCAGAACAGGGGTTGGGCAGCCCCAGCATTTT.

This clone was seen a few times. The CDR3 sequence: CASSPGQKGGYTF. CDR3 sequence (DNA): TGTGCCAGCAGTCCGGGACAGAAAGGTGGCTACACCTTC. The V call is TRBV12-3 or TRBV12-4, the J call TRBJ1-2; 7 bases match TRBD1. The V gene end was trimmed by 5 bases and the J gene end by 7 bases; junction bases not matched to a gene: 7. The CDR3 runs to 13 residues.

This chain uses TRBV6-5 with TRBJ1-2, with a tentative D call TRBD1 (6 bases). Trimming removed 5 bases at V and 1 base at J, with 14 bases between. Germline CDR1 MNHEY, CDR2 SVGAGI. The CDR3 totals 15 residues. In DNA, the CDR3 is TGTGCCAGCAGTAGAACAGGGACCTATAACTATGGCTACACCTTC. As protein: CASSRTGTYNYGYTF.

A few counts support this clone. The chain recombines TRBV5-1 with TRBJ1-2; 10 positions match TRBD1. Germline trimming cut 0 bases from V and 8 bases from J; bases unmatched to any gene: 13. The germline V gene encodes CDR1 SGHRS and CDR2 YFSETQ. This CDR3 has 17 amino acids. For the CDR3, the DNA is TGCGCCAGCAGCTTGGATCTGGGGGACAGGGGCCTACGGGGCTACACCTTC. Amino acid sequence: CASSLDLGDRGLRGYTF.

The CDR3: CSTGVSTDTQYF. The DNA of the CDR3 is TGCAGCACAGGAGTTAGCACAGATACGCAGTATTTT. The rearrangement links TRBV29-1 to TRBJ2-3, with D perhaps TRBD1 (5 bases). Trimming removed 8 bases from V and 0 bases from J, with 9 bases in between. The CDR3 loop spans 12 amino acids. From germline, CDR1 is SQVTM and CDR2 ANQGSEA.

CDR3 amino acids: CASSQGTGNQPQHF. CDR3 in DNA: TGTGCCAGCTCCCAGGGTACGGGCAATCAGCCCCAGCATTTT. The chain combines TRBV28 with TRBJ1-5, with a weak D call TRBD1 (5 bases). The V end was cut by 8 bases, the J end by 2 bases, with 13 bases between. The CDR3 has 14 residues. Germline loops: CDR1 MDHEN, CDR2 SYDVKM.

V usage is TRBV5-5 and J usage is TRBJ2-7, with 7 positions matching TRBD1. This CDR3 has 14 residues. Germline V gene data show CDR1 as SGHKS and CDR2 as YYEKEE (reference sequence). V lost 0 bases, J lost 3 bases, and 3 bases stayed unmatched. For the CDR3, the DNA is TGTGCCAGCAGCTTGGACAGGGGAAGCTACGAGCAGTACTTC. This encodes CASSLDRGSYEQYF.

The chain links TRBV28 to TRBJ1-4, with 9 bases identical to TRBD1. Germline assignment: CDR1 MDHEN and CDR2 SYDVKM. With V trimmed by 6 bases and J by 5 bases, 10 bases remained unmatched. This CDR3 region has 16 residues. The CDR3 is CASSLVPTGGNEKLFF. CDR3 in DNA: TGTGCCAGCAGCTTAGTGCCGACAGGGGGAAATGAAAAACTGTTTTTT.

The genes are TRBV2 and TRBJ2-7; 9 positions agree with TRBD2. This CDR3 has 14 amino acids. The V segment lost 3 bases and the J segment 3 bases; nucleotides outside the gene matches: 3. Per the germline V gene, CDR1 is SNHLY and CDR2 is FYNNEI. Here the CDR3 reads CASSEGLAVYEQYF. In DNA, the CDR3 is TGTGCCAGCAGTGAGGGACTAGCCGTCTACGAGCAGTACTTC.

This clone was observed at least ten times. The CDR3 sequence: CASSQGALNYGYTF. In DNA, the CDR3 is TGCGCCAGCAGCCAGGGGGCCCTCAACTATGGCTACACCTTC. This chain uses TRBV4-3 with TRBJ1-2; maybe TRBD1 (6 bases). Looked up from germline, CDR1 is LGHNA and CDR2 is YSLEER. This CDR3 region has 14 residues. The V end was cut by 3 bases, the J end by 2 bases, with 10 bases between.

This chain uses TRBV10-3 with TRBJ1-6, with 7 bases that match TRBD1. Trimming took 4 bases from V and 10 from J; bases not matched to a gene: 4. The germline V gene encodes CDR1 ENHRY and CDR2 SYGVKD. The CDR3 loop spans 13 amino acids. CDR3 in DNA: TGTGCCATCAGTGTTGACAGGGAATCACCCCTCCACTTT. Protein sequence: CAISVDRESPLHF.

The V gene is TRBV9, the J gene TRBJ2-7; 7 bases line up with TRBD1. J was trimmed by 5 bases and V by 0 bases; bases with no gene match: 5. Germline values: CDR1 SGDLS, CDR2 YYNGEE. This CDR3 is 14 amino acids long. The CDR3 region has the DNA TGTGCCAGCAGCGTAGAACAGGGGTGGAACGAGCAGTACTTC. Protein sequence: CASSVEQGWNEQYF.

The chain recombines TRBV9 with TRBJ2-7; 8 bases are shared with TRBD2. From germline, CDR1 is SGDLS and CDR2 YYNGEE. V was pared by 3 bases and J by 5 bases, with 10 bases of the junction left unmatched. This CDR3 is 15 amino acids long. The CDR3 DNA reads TGTGCCAGCAGCGCGGGGGCAGCGGGGGACCACGAGCAGTACTTC. Translating it yields CASSAGAAGDHEQYF.

J is TRBJ1-4 and V is TRBV11-2; D gene ambiguous. V lost 0 bases and J 3 bases, leaving 8 bases between the germline ends. The CDR3 runs 15 residues. Germline assignment: CDR1 SGHAT and CDR2 FQNNGV. The CDR3 loop is CASSLDPNPNEKLFF. The CDR3 nucleotides are TGTGCCAGCAGCTTAGACCCTAACCCTAATGAAAAACTGTTTTTT.

The chain has TRBV21-1 and TRBJ1-5. TRBV21-1 is designated a pseudogene. This CDR3 has 14 amino acids. CDR3 loop: CASSKDRVDQPQHF. The CDR3 nucleotides are TGTGCCAGCAGCAAAGACCGGGTCGATCAGCCCCAGCATTTT.

This clone was detected only once. V gene TRBV5-1 combines with J gene TRBJ1-3, with D hard to call. Germline V gene data show CDR1 as SGHRS and CDR2 as YFSETQ. Deletions cut 1 base from V and 0 bases from J, with 11 bases between. The CDR3 consists of 16 residues. The CDR3 region is CASSLQLGSSGNTIYF. As DNA, the CDR3 is TGCGCCAGCAGCTTGCAGCTGGGGAGCTCTGGAAACACCATATATTTT.

This clone has more than one count but fewer than ten. The J gene is TRBJ1-5, the V gene TRBV5-5, with a possible D match to TRBD1 (5 bases). Trimming removed 1 base at V and 7 bases at J, with 15 bases between. This CDR3 has 15 amino acids. CDR1 is SGHKS, CDR2 YYEKEE, per germline (reference sequence). Written as DNA, the CDR3 is TGTGCCAGCAGCTTGTGGGACGGAAGCGGGCAGCCCCAGCATTTT. Protein: CASSLWDGSGQPQHF.

V usage is TRBV27 and J usage is TRBJ1-6; no reliable D call. The germline CDR1 and CDR2 sequences are MNHEY and SMNVEV (reference sequence). V dropped 3 bases and J dropped 7 bases, with 10 bases sitting between them. CDR3 size: 14 residues. CDR3 in amino acids: CASSFHGVNSPLHF. In DNA, the CDR3 is TGTGCCAGCAGTTTTCATGGAGTAAATTCACCCCTCCACTTT.

This clone is a singleton in its sample. The chain has TRBV19 and TRBJ1-2; perhaps TRBD1 as D (5 bases). V shed 3 bases and J shed 6 bases, with 14 bases lying between them. This CDR3 is 14 amino acids long. CDR1 is LNHDA, CDR2 SQIVND, per germline (reference sequence). The CDR3, as DNA: TGTGCCAGTAGTATCTTGGACGGGGGAGATGGCTACACCTTC. It encodes CASSILDGGDGYTF. Together with reference TRBV19 and TRBJ1-2, the CDR3 gives the full variable domain: DGGITQSPKYLFRKEGQNVTLSCEQNLNHDAMYWYRQDPGQGLRLIYYSQIVNDFQKGDIAEGYSVSREKKESFPLTVTSAQKNPTAFYLCASSILDGGDGYTFGSGTRLTVV.